Below are 14 T cell receptor beta chains sequenced from a single sample in a study of blood T cell repertoires in COVID-19. TCRdb keeps only in-frame clones here, not all; method: immunoSEQ multiplex PCR. This sample has 130,000 to 150,000 clones; 70% to 90% occur once, and the top ten carry roughly 8%. Material: peripheral blood. These receptors all come from a woman aged 55-69 years with COVID-19, enrolled during active disease.

On this clone: One end of the junction fails to match germline, which may point to a read error. The chain has TRBV7-3 and TRBJ2-7; TRBD1 agrees at 7 bases. The CDR3 consists of 14 residues. The germline CDR1 and CDR2 sequences are SGHTA and FQGTGA. CDR3 sequence reads: CASSLTGTAYEQYF. The CDR3 DNA reads TGTGCCAGCAGTTTAACTGGGACAGCCTACGAGCAGTACTTC. The full variable domain, rest sourced from reference TRBV7-3 and TRBJ2-7, is GAGVSQTPSNKVTEKGKYVELRCDPISGHTALYWYRQSLGQGPEFLIYFQGTGAADDSGLPNDRFFAVRPEGSVSTLKIQRTERGDSAVYLCASSLTGTAYEQYFGPGTRLTVT.

The rearrangement uses TRBV18 and TRBJ2-1, with 16 bases lining up with TRBD2. CDR3 length equals 20 residues. CDR1 and CDR2 (germline): KGHSH, LQKENI. The trim removed 0 bases at V and 1 base at J, leaving 6 bases unmatched. The CDR3 region has the DNA TGTGCCAGCTCACCACCGGGACTAGCGGGGGGGTTTGGGTCCTACAATGAGCAGTTCTTC. This sequence encodes CASSPPGLAGGFGSYNEQFF.

The chain joins TRBV2 to TRBJ2-3; weak D call: TRBD2 (6 bases). This CDR3 comprises 12 residues. From germline, CDR1 is SNHLY and CDR2 FYNNEI. Trimming shortened V by 6 bases and J by 7 bases, and 11 bases separated the two germline ends. In DNA form, the CDR3 reads TGTGCCAGCAGGGATAGCGGTTATACGCAGTATTTT. This translates into CASRDSGYTQYF.

The rearrangement links TRBV23-1 to TRBJ2-5, with a possible D match to TRBD1 (8 bases). TRBV23-1 is an ORF, with its function uncertain. The CDR3 is 19 amino acids. Trimming cost V 1 base and J 5 bases, with 26 bases left between them. The CDR3: CASSQCDRGGSPLGETQYF. The CDR3 nucleotides read TGCGCCAGCAGTCAATGTGACAGGGGAGGGAGTCCTTTGGGGGAGACCCAGTACTTC.

This sequence joins TRBV29-1 and TRBJ1-2; D remains unclear. V was trimmed by 7 bases and J by 2 bases, leaving 8 bases between them. The CDR3 consists of 11 residues. Germline V gene sequence: CDR1 SQVTM, CDR2 ANQGSEA. Written as DNA, the CDR3 is TGCAGCGGGTTTGGCAACTATGGCTACACCTTC. This encodes CSGFGNYGYTF.

The chain couples TRBV15 to TRBJ1-5, with TRBD1 identical over 7 bases. V was pared by 0 bases and J by 0 bases, with 8 bases of the junction left unmatched. This CDR3 is built from 18 residues. Germline V gene data show CDR1 as LNHNV and CDR2 as YYDKDF (reference sequence). DNA of the CDR3: TGTGCCACCAGCAGAGATCATGGACAGGAATATAGCAATCAGCCCCAGCATTTT. Translated: CATSRDHGQEYSNQPQHF.

The chain carries TRBV5-1 and TRBJ2-2, with no clear D. The CDR3 contains 15 residues. Germline V gene data show CDR1 as SGHRS and CDR2 as YFSETQ. V was clipped by 2 bases and J by 6 bases, with 14 bases between them. In nucleotides, the CDR3 is TGCGCCAGCAGCTTAAGCAGGCCAACCGCCGGGGAGCTGTTTTTT. It translates to CASSLSRPTAGELFF.

This clone was seen only a few times. The chain employs TRBV27 and TRBJ1-2, with TRBD1 matching over 9 bases. Unmatched junction bases numbered 4, after V lost 6 bases and J lost 8 bases. CDR3 length equals 12 residues. CDR1 is MNHEY, CDR2 SMNVEV, per germline (reference sequence). The CDR3 DNA reads as TGTGCCAGCAGGGACAGGGGTTACGGCTACACCTTC. This encodes CASRDRGYGYTF.

This rearrangement joins TRBV19 to TRBJ2-7, with D possibly being TRBD1 (5 bases). The germline V and J ends were trimmed by 3 bases and 3 bases, with 9 bases remaining between them. The CDR3 spans 13 residues. CDR1 is LNHDA and CDR2 is SQIVND in the germline V gene (reference sequence). The CDR3 loop is CASSIRTFYEQYF. CDR3 DNA: TGTGCCAGTAGTATCCGGACATTCTACGAGCAGTACTTC.

V and J are TRBV5-1 and TRBJ2-5; 7 bases align to TRBD2. After removal of 3 bases from V and 3 bases from J, the junction contained 2 bases not matched to a gene. CDR1 and CDR2 from the germline V gene are SGHRS and YFSETQ. The CDR3 is made up of 13 amino acids. The CDR3 region has the DNA TGCGCCAGCAGCTGGACTAGGGAAGAGACCCAGTACTTC. It translates to CASSWTREETQYF.

The chain combines TRBV12-3 or TRBV12-4 with TRBJ2-3; 10 bases match TRBD2. Trimming at V came to 1 base and at J to 14 bases, leaving 6 bases not matched to a gene. The CDR3 is 13 amino acids. The CDR3 sequence: CASSLGLAGAPYF. In nucleotides, the CDR3 is TGTGCCAGCAGTTTAGGGCTAGCGGGGGCCCCGTATTTT.

J is TRBJ1-2 and V is TRBV27; no clear D. CDR3 size: 15 residues. CDR1 and CDR2 (germline): MNHEY, SMNVEV (reference sequence). Trimming took off 2 bases at V and 2 bases at J, with 12 bases between the two ends. The CDR3 sequence: CASSLRGLQNYGYTF. DNA of the CDR3: TGTGCCAGCAGTTTACGTGGGCTCCAAAACTATGGCTACACCTTC.

The chain uses TRBV19 and TRBJ2-1, with 8 bases identical to TRBD1. CDR1 and CDR2 from the germline V gene are LNHDA and SQIVND (reference sequence). This CDR3 spans 16 amino acids. The V and J ends lost 2 bases and 5 bases, in that order; junction bases with no gene match: 8. The CDR3 nucleotides are TGTGCCAGTAGTATACCCCAGACAGGGGCCCACAATGAGCAGTTCTTC. This encodes CASSIPQTGAHNEQFF.

V gene TRBV7-3 combines with J gene TRBJ1-1; D may be TRBD1 (6 bases). The CDR3 runs to 14 residues. V dropped 4 bases and J dropped 1 base, with 10 bases sitting between them. The V gene's germline CDR1 is SGHTA and CDR2 FQGTGA. The CDR3 here is CASSSDSKNTEAFF. The CDR3 DNA follows: TGTGCCAGCAGCTCGGACAGTAAGAACACTGAAGCTTTCTTT.